This entry is about one TCR beta chain. The antigen is undetermined. J was trimmed by 5 bases and V by 4 bases; bases with no gene match: 9. Looked up from germline, CDR1 is SGDLS and CDR2 is YYNGEE. The CDR3 contains 16 residues. Some clones are missing from TCRdb's copy, which holds only in-frame ones; the method was immunoSEQ multiplex PCR. Found here are 70,000 to 100,000 clones, approximately 83% of them singletons; the top ten hold 5% to 7.5%. These data belong to a study of radiation and T cells in renal cell carcinoma. Background on the study: Nephrectomy followed 15 Gy stereotactic body radiation by 4 weeks.

Documented time point: baseline pretreatment blood. Treatment meaning: 15 Gy SBRT to primary tumor, nephrectomy 4 weeks later. This renal cell carcinoma was of the clear cell type. Overall study results and limits: Pretreatment tumor biopsies were lacking, so baseline clonotypes are unknown. In blood, top tumor clones expanded by 2 weeks, shrinking by 4.

Specimen: blood, collected from a patient whose treatment included radiotherapy and nephrectomy. The genes are TRBV9 and TRBJ2-2, with 9 bases aligning to TRBD2. This TCR was recovered from a man between 60 and 75 years old with renal cell carcinoma. The CDR3 is CASSPRIAGETGELFF. DNA of the CDR3: TGTGCCAGCAGCCCCCGAATAGCGGGAGAGACCGGGGAGCTGTTTTTT. Looking up the rest from reference TRBV9 and TRBJ2-2 gives the full variable domain: DSGVTQTPKHLITATGQRVTLRCSPRSGDLSVYWYQQSLDQGLQFLIQYYNGEERAKGNILERFSAQQFPDLHSELNLSSLELGDSALYFCASSPRIAGETGELFFGEGSRLTVL.